Detailed here is one T cell receptor (beta chain). Antigen specificity is unknown. This sample was taken from a study of graft-versus-host responses after intestinal transplantation. The CDR3 loop spans 12 amino acids. Germline CDR1 SNHLY, CDR2 FYNNEI. Trimming left V 7 bases short and J 1 base short, with 6 bases between. Sequenced by immunoSEQ multiplex PCR; TCRdb stores in-frame clones only, minus some. This sample has some 76,000 clones, with roughly 84% found just once. The chain has TRBV2 and TRBJ2-3; D possibly corresponds to TRBD2 (5 bases). Sequencing used unstimulated CD8+ T cells sorted from spleen or lymph node cells, obtained before transplant. The TCR sequence derives from a human donor who was the organ donor for an intestinal transplant. In DNA, the CDR3 is TGTGCCAGCACCGGGGGCACAGATACGCAGTATTTT. This gives the protein CASTGGTDTQYF.